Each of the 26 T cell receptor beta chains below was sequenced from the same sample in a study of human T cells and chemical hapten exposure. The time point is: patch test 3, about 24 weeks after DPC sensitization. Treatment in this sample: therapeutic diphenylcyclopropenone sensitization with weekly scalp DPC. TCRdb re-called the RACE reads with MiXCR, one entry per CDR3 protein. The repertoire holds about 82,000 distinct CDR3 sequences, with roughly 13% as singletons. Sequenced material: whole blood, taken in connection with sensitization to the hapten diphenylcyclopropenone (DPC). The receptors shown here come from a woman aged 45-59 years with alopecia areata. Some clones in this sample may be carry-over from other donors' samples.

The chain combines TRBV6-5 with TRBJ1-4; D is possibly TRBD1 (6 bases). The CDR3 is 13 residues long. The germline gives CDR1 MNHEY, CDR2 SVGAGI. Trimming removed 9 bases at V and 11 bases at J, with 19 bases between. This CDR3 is CASMGHQDSKLFF. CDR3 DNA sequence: TGTGCCAGTATGGGACACCAAGACTCCAAACTGTTTTTT.

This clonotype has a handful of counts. CDR3 sequence (DNA): TGTGCCAGCAGAAAAAGGGCTGGAAACACCATATATTTT. It specifies CASRKRAGNTIYF. This chain joins TRBV7-9 and TRBJ1-3; unclear D gene. CDR1 and CDR2 from the germline V gene are SEHNR and FQNEAQ (reference sequence). The CDR3 has 13 amino acids. The V end was cut by 6 bases, the J end by 2 bases, with 8 bases between.

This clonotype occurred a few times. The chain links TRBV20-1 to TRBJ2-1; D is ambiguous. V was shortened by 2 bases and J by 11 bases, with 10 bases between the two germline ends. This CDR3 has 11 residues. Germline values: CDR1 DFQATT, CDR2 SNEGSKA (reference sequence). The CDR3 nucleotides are TGCAGTGCTAGATTGACGGAGAAGCAGTTCTTC. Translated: CSARLTEKQFF.

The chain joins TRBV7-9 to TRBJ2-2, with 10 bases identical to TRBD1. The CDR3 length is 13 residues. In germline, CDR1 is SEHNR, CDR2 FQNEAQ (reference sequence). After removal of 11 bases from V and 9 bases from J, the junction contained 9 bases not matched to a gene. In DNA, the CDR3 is TGTGCCGGTCGACAGGGGGCAAGCCGGGAGCTGTTTTTT. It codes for CAGRQGASRELFF.

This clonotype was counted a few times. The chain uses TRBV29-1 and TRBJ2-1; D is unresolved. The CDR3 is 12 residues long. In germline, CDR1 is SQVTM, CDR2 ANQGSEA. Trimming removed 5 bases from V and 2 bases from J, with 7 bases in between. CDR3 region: CSVILTYNEQFF. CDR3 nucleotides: TGCAGCGTTATTTTGACCTACAATGAGCAGTTCTTC.

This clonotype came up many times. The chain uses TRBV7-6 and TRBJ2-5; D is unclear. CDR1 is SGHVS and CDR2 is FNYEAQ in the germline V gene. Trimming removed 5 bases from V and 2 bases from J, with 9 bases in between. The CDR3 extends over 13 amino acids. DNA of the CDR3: TGTGCCAGCAGCCCCCGTCCACAAGAGACCCAGTACTTC. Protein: CASSPRPQETQYF. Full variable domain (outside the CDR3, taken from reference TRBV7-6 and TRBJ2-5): GAGVSQSPRYKVTKRGQDVALRCDPISGHVSLYWYRQALGQGPEFLTYFNYEAQQDKSGLPNDRFSAERPEGSISTLTIQRTEQRDSAMYRCASSPRPQETQYFGPGTRLLVL.

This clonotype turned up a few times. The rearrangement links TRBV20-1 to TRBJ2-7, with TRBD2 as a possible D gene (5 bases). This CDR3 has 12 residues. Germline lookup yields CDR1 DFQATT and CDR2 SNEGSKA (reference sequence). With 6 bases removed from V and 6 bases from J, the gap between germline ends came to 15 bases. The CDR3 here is CSAKSGPGEQYF. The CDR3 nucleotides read TGCAGTGCCAAGAGCGGTCCGGGCGAGCAGTACTTC.

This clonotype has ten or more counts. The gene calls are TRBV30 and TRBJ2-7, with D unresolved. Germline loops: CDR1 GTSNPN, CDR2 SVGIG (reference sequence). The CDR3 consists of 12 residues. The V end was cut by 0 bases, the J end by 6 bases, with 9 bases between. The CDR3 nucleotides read TGTGCCTGGAGTGTAGGATGGGGCGAGCAGTACTTC. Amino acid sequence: CAWSVGWGEQYF.

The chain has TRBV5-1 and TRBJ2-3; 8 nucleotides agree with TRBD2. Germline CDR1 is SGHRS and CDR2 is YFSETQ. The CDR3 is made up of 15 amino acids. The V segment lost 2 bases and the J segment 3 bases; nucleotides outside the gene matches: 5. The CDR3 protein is CASSLTGRETDTQYF. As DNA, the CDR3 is TGCGCCAGCAGCTTAACCGGGAGGGAAACAGATACGCAGTATTTT. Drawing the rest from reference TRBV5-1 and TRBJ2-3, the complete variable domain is KAGVTQTPRYLIKTRGQQVTLSCSPISGHRSVSWYQQTPGQGLQFLFEYFSETQRNKGNFPGRFSGRQFSNSRSEMNVSTLELGDSALYLCASSLTGRETDTQYFGPGTRLTVL.

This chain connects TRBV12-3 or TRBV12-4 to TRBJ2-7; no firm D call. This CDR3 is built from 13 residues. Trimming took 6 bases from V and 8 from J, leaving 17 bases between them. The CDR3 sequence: CASRFSQNIQQYF. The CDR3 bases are TGTGCCAGCAGGTTTAGCCAGAATATCCAGCAGTACTTC.

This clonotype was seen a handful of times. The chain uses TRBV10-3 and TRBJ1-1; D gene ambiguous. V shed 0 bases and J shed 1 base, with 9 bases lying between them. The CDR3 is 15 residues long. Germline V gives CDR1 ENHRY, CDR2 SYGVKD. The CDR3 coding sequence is TGTGCCATCAGTGAGTCGAGGCAGCAGAACACTGAAGCTTTCTTT. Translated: CAISESRQQNTEAFF.

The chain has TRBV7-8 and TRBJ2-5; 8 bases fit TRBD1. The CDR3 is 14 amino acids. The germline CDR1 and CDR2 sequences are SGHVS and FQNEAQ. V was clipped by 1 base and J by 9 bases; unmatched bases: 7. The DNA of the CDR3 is TGTGCCAGCAGCTTAGAACGGACAGGGCTGTCCCAGTACTTC. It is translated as CASSLERTGLSQYF.

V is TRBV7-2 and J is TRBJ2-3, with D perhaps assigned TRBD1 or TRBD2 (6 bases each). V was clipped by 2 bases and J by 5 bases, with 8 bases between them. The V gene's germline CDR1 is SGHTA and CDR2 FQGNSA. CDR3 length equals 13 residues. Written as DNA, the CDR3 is TGTGCCAGCAGCTTAAAGGGGGGAGATACGCAGTATTTT. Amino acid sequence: CASSLKGGDTQYF.

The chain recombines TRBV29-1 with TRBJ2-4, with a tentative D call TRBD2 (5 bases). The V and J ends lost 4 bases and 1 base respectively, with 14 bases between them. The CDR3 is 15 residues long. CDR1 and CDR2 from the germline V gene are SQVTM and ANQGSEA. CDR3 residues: CSVGTGNFAKNIQYF. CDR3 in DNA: TGCAGCGTTGGTACCGGGAATTTTGCCAAAAACATTCAGTACTTC.

CDR3 nucleotides: TGTGCCAGAGACAGGGGGCCACCCCTCCACTTT. This encodes CARDRGPPLHF. J is TRBJ1-6 and V is TRBV21-1; the table assigns TRBD1, which was not confirmed against the DNA. TRBV21-1 counts as a pseudogene. The CDR3 contains 11 residues.

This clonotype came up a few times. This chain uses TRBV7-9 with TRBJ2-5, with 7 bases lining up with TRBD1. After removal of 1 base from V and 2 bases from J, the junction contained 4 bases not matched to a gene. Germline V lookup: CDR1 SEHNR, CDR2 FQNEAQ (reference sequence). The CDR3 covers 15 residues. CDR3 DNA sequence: TGTGCCAGCAGCTTAGGCGGACAGGCTCAAGAGACCCAGTACTTC. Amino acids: CASSLGGQAQETQYF.

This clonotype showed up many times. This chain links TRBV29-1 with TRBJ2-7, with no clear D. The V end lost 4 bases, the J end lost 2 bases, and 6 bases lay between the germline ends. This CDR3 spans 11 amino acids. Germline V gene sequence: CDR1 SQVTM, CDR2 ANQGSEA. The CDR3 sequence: CSVAGPYEQYF. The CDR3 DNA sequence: TGCAGCGTTGCCGGGCCCTACGAGCAGTACTTC.

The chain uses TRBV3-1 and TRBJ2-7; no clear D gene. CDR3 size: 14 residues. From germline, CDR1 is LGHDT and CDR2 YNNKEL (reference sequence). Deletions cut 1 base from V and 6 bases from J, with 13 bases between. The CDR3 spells CASSQVGRTCEQYF. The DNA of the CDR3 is TGTGCCAGCAGCCAAGTCGGCAGGACGTGCGAGCAGTACTTC.

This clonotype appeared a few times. The CDR3: CASSLGSSQPQHF. CDR3 in DNA: TGTGCCAGCAGCTTGGGCTCAAGCCAGCCCCAGCATTTT. V is TRBV7-9 and J is TRBJ1-5, with no clear D. In germline, CDR1 is SEHNR, CDR2 FQNEAQ (reference sequence). This CDR3 is 13 amino acids long. The germline V and J ends were trimmed by 3 bases and 7 bases, with 10 bases remaining between them.

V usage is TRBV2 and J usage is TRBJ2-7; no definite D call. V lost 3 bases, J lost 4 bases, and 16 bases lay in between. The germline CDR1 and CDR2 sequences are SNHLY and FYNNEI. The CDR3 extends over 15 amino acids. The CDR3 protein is CASSDVRDTKYEQYF. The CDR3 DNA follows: TGTGCCAGCAGTGATGTTAGAGACACCAAATACGAGCAGTACTTC.

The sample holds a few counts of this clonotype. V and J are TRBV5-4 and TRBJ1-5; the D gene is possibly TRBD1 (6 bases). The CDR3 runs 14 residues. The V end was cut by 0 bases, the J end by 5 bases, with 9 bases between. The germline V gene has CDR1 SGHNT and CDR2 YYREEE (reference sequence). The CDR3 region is CASSLGGGHQPQHF. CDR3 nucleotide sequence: TGTGCCAGCAGCTTGGGAGGGGGACATCAGCCCCAGCATTTT.

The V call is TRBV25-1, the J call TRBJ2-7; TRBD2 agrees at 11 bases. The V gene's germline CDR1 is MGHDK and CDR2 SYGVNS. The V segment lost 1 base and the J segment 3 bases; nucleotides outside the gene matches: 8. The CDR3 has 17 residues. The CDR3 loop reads CASSESRLAGLNYEQYF. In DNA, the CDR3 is TGTGCCAGCAGTGAATCCAGACTAGCGGGGCTCAACTACGAGCAGTACTTC.

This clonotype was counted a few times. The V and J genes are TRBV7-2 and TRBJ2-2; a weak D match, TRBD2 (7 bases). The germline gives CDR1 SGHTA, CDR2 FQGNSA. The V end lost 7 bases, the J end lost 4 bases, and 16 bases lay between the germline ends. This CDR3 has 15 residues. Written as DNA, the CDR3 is TGTGCCAGCACTAAAAAGGGAGGGGGCACCGGGGAGCTGTTTTTT. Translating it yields CASTKKGGGTGELFF.

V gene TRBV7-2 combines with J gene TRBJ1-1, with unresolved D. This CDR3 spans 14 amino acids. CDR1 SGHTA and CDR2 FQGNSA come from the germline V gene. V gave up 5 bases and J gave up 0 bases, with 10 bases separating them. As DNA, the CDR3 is TGTGCCAGCAGCCGCGACGGATTGAACACTGAAGCTTTCTTT. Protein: CASSRDGLNTEAFF.

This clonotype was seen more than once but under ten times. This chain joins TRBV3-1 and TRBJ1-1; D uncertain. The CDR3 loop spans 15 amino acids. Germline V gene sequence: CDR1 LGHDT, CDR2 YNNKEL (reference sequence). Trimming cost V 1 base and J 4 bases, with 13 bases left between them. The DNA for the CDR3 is TGTGCCAGCAGCCAAGTATCAGGAGGCGGCACTGAAGCTTTCTTT. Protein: CASSQVSGGGTEAFF. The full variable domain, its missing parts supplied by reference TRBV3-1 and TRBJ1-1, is DTAVSQTPKYLVTQMGNDKSIKCEQNLGHDTMYWYKQDSKKFLKIMFSYNNKELIINETVPNRFSPKSPDKAHLNLHINSLELGDSAVYFCASSQVSGGGTEAFFGQGTRLTVV.

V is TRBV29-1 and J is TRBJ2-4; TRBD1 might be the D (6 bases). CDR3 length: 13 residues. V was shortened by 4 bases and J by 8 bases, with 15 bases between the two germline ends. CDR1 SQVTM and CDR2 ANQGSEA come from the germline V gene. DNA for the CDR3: TGCAGCGTTGCCGGGCAGGGGCAGGACATTCAGTACTTC. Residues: CSVAGQGQDIQYF.